These 32 T cell receptor beta chains came from one sample sequenced in a study of early T cells in non-severe SARS-CoV-2 infection (dated by TCRdb to the early 2020s). The library was produced with 5' RACE. The sequencer was a NextSeq 500. The public reads were reanalyzed by TCRdb: fastp trimming at Q25, MiXCR alignment, in-frame beta chains only. CDR3 protein duplicates are merged, each entry listing the most common genes and DNA. The sample table holds fewer than 100,000 distinct CDR3 sequences, of which around 6% were seen once. Roughly 7.8% of the sample is taken by the ten largest. Material: whole blood. The receptors stem from an adult who was a healthcare worker with PCR-confirmed SARS-CoV-2 infection or an uninfected control (not recorded which).

Many counts were recorded for this clonotype. The rearrangement links TRBV20-1 to TRBJ2-1, with 13 nucleotides matching TRBD2. The CDR3 spans 19 residues. Germline V gives CDR1 DFQATT, CDR2 SNEGSKA (reference sequence). V lost 6 bases to trimming and J lost 1 base; unmatched junction nucleotides: 15. The CDR3 nucleotides are TGCAGTGCCCACCCCCTCCGGGGACTAGCGGGATTATCCTACAATGAGCAGTTCTTC. Its translation: CSAHPLRGLAGLSYNEQFF.

This clonotype was counted only a few times. The chain employs TRBV20-1 and TRBJ1-1; D is unresolved. The CDR3 has 14 residues. Per the germline V gene, CDR1 is DFQATT and CDR2 is SNEGSKA (reference sequence). V lost 6 bases and J 0 bases, leaving 14 bases between the germline ends. The CDR3 DNA is TGCAGTGCCTTCCCGCAGAGCCTGAACACTGAAGCTTTCTTT. It yields the protein CSAFPQSLNTEAFF.

This clonotype was seen at least ten times. The V call is TRBV7-6, the J call TRBJ2-7, with D possibly TRBD1 on 5 matching bases. V lost 1 base and J lost 0, with 7 bases in between. This CDR3 is built from 14 residues. Germline V CDR1 and CDR2: SGHVS, FNYEAQ. CDR3 loop: CASSLGTHSYEQYF. The CDR3 region has the DNA TGTGCCAGCAGCTTAGGGACACACTCCTACGAGCAGTACTTC.

This clonotype was seen at least ten times. The rearrangement uses TRBV29-1 and TRBJ1-5, with 9 positions matching TRBD1. The junction had 6 bases not matched to a gene; V was cut back by 5 bases and J by 4 bases. Germline CDR1 reads SQVTM; CDR2 reads ANQGSEA. This CDR3 region has 14 residues. CDR3: CSVSPGTGNQPQHF. CDR3 in DNA: TGCAGCGTTTCGCCCGGGACAGGGAATCAGCCCCAGCATTTT.

The V call is TRBV28, the J call TRBJ2-7, with 7 bases aligning to TRBD2. Per germline, CDR1 MDHEN and CDR2 SYDVKM. The CDR3 extends over 15 amino acids. The V and J ends lost 1 base and 4 bases, in that order; junction bases with no gene match: 7. The chain's CDR3 is CASSLSGTIEYEQYF. In DNA, the CDR3 is TGTGCCAGCAGTTTATCCGGGACTATAGAGTACGAGCAGTACTTC.

At least ten counts were recorded for this clonotype. As DNA, the CDR3 is TGTGCCAGTCGACAGCCATCCGAAGAAAAACTGTTTTTT. The encoded protein is CASRQPSEEKLFF. The genes are TRBV12-3 or TRBV12-4 and TRBJ1-4; a weak D match, TRBD1 (5 bases). The CDR3 has 13 amino acids. Trimming took 9 bases from V and 8 from J, leaving 16 bases between them.

The J gene is TRBJ2-1, the V gene TRBV4-3; 8 nucleotides agree with TRBD1. Looked up from germline, CDR1 is LGHNA and CDR2 is YSLEER. The V segment lost 2 bases and the J segment 5 bases; nucleotides outside the gene matches: 8. This CDR3 is built from 16 residues. The CDR3 nucleotides read TGCGCCAGCAGCCAAACTGACAGGGGTTACGACAATGAGCAGTTCTTC. Amino acids: CASSQTDRGYDNEQFF.

CDR3: CASSIHQGGGLSYNEQFF. Written as DNA, the CDR3 is TGTGCCAGTAGTATCCACCAGGGAGGGGGCCTCTCCTACAATGAGCAGTTCTTC. This chain connects TRBV19 to TRBJ2-1; D may be TRBD1 or TRBD2 (7 bases each). There are 18 residues in the CDR3. CDR1 is LNHDA and CDR2 is SQIVND in the germline V gene (reference sequence). Between the trimmed V and J ends, which lost 3 bases and 0 bases, there was a span of 18 bases.

The sample holds many counts of this clonotype. This chain uses TRBV5-1 with TRBJ2-3, with D hard to call. Looked up from germline, CDR1 is SGHRS and CDR2 is YFSETQ. This CDR3 contains 17 residues. Trimming took off 0 bases at V and 0 bases at J, with 14 bases between the two ends. The CDR3 nucleotides are TGCGCCAGCAGCTTGGCCGCCGGCCTAGGAAGCACAGATACGCAGTATTTT. It translates to CASSLAAGLGSTDTQYF.

This clonotype was picked up many times. DNA for the CDR3: TGTGCCAGTACCTTCGGTGAAAAACTGTTTTTT. Its protein is CASTFGEKLFF. V usage is TRBV19 and J usage is TRBJ1-4; D gene uncertain. The germline V gene has CDR1 LNHDA and CDR2 SQIVND (reference sequence). The V end lost 7 bases, the J end lost 7 bases, and 7 bases lay between the germline ends. The CDR3 runs to 11 residues.

This clonotype was seen ten or more times. The chain couples TRBV7-2 to TRBJ1-6; no clear D gene. The germline V and J ends were trimmed by 5 bases and 6 bases, with 14 bases remaining between them. This CDR3 spans 15 amino acids. Germline CDR1 SGHTA, CDR2 FQGNSA. The CDR3 loop is CASSPIGQINSPLHF. In DNA form, the CDR3 reads TGTGCCAGCAGCCCAATTGGGCAGATTAATTCACCCCTCCACTTT.

This clonotype was seen many times. The chain uses TRBV19 and TRBJ2-2; 11 positions agree with TRBD2. Germline values: CDR1 LNHDA, CDR2 SQIVND (reference sequence). The V segment lost 5 bases and the J segment 3 bases; nucleotides outside the gene matches: 8. CDR3 length: 17 residues. CDR3 protein: CASSEPGLAEDTGELFF. CDR3 nucleotides: TGTGCCAGTAGTGAGCCGGGACTAGCGGAGGACACCGGGGAGCTGTTTTTT.

The J gene is TRBJ2-7, the V gene TRBV7-9, with 8 bases matching TRBD2. CDR3 length: 12 residues. Germline CDR1 reads SEHNR; CDR2 reads FQNEAQ (reference sequence). Trimming cost V 8 bases and J 2 bases; bases outside gene matches: 2. CDR3: CASRGGTYEQYF. The CDR3 region has the DNA TGTGCCAGCCGGGGGGGAACCTACGAGCAGTACTTC.

This clonotype appeared many times. The chain is built from TRBV2 and TRBJ2-7; no clear D. The CDR3 extends over 8 amino acids. V gave up 9 bases and J gave up 9 bases, with 6 bases separating them. Germline V gene sequence: CDR1 SNHLY, CDR2 FYNNEI. CDR3 nucleotide sequence: TGTGCCAGTGACGGGCAGTACTTC. Protein: CASDGQYF.

This clonotype was seen a few times. The chain carries TRBV28 and TRBJ2-7; 8 positions match TRBD1. The CDR3 totals 14 residues. Trimming cost V 3 bases and J 4 bases; bases outside gene matches: 5. Per germline, CDR1 MDHEN and CDR2 SYDVKM. In DNA form, the CDR3 reads TGTGCCAGCAGTTTTTCGGACAGGGTGTACGAGCAGTACTTC. Residues: CASSFSDRVYEQYF.

This clonotype appeared a few times. This chain uses TRBV12-3 or TRBV12-4 with TRBJ2-5; D may be TRBD2 (5 bases). The CDR3 runs to 13 residues. Trimming left V 1 base short and J 7 bases short, with 10 bases between. CDR3 sequence reads: CASSLGVGGTQYF. The CDR3 DNA is TGTGCCAGCAGTTTAGGAGTAGGAGGGACCCAGTACTTC.

The chain combines TRBV7-9 with TRBJ2-1; D might be TRBD1 or TRBD2, each matching 6 bases. The ends were cut back, 3 bases at V and 10 bases at J, with 19 bases in the middle. In germline, CDR1 is SEHNR, CDR2 FQNEAQ (reference sequence). The CDR3 extends over 15 amino acids. The CDR3 here is CASSFGPGAKGEQFF. CDR3 nucleotides: TGTGCCAGCAGCTTCGGTCCGGGGGCCAAGGGAGAGCAGTTCTTC.

This sequence joins TRBV5-1 and TRBJ2-1; 7 bases are shared with TRBD1. This CDR3 spans 15 amino acids. Germline V CDR1 and CDR2: SGHRS, YFSETQ. The junction had 8 bases not matched to a gene; V was cut back by 3 bases and J by 5 bases. CDR3 sequence (DNA): TGCGCCAGCAGCTCCAACCCCGGGACAGACAATGAGCAGTTCTTC. Its protein is CASSSNPGTDNEQFF.

The rearrangement uses TRBV7-2 and TRBJ1-5; D is perhaps TRBD1 (5 bases). The CDR3 is 15 residues long. Trimming cost V 5 bases and J 2 bases, with 13 bases left between them. Per germline, CDR1 SGHTA and CDR2 FQGNSA. The CDR3 spells CASSVGGMGNQPQHF. The CDR3 region has the DNA TGTGCCAGCAGCGTGGGGGGAATGGGCAATCAGCCCCAGCATTTT.

This clonotype was counted many times. The J gene is TRBJ2-5, the V gene TRBV20-1; 10 nucleotides match TRBD2. The CDR3 covers 14 residues. Unmatched junction bases numbered 3, after V lost 1 base and J lost 4 bases. CDR1 is DFQATT, CDR2 SNEGSKA, per germline (reference sequence). CDR3 sequence: CSARVGLATETQYF. The CDR3 coding sequence is TGCAGTGCTAGAGTGGGACTAGCGACAGAGACCCAGTACTTC.

This clonotype was observed many times. J is TRBJ1-3 and V is TRBV20-1, with D hard to call. The CDR3 length is 12 residues. Trimming stripped 4 bases from V and 1 base from J, with 5 bases between. From germline, CDR1 is DFQATT and CDR2 SNEGSKA (reference sequence). CDR3 DNA sequence: TGCAGTGCTATCGGTTCTGGAAACACCATATATTTT. Encoded protein: CSAIGSGNTIYF.

This clonotype came up many times. The V and J genes are TRBV29-1 and TRBJ2-1, with TRBD2 as a possible D gene (6 bases). The CDR3 has 11 residues. The germline V gene has CDR1 SQVTM and CDR2 ANQGSEA. The V gene lost 7 bases and the J gene lost 6 bases, with 10 bases spanning the gap. In DNA form, the CDR3 reads TGCAGCGGGGAGGTTCTCAATGAGCAGTTCTTC. Protein: CSGEVLNEQFF.

The table lists this clonotype with many counts. The CDR3: CASSSVAGPSGNTIYF. DNA of the CDR3: TGTGCCAGCAGCTCTGTCGCCGGCCCCTCTGGAAACACCATATATTTT. The genes are TRBV7-9 and TRBJ1-3; no clear D gene. The germline CDR1 and CDR2 sequences are SEHNR and FQNEAQ (reference sequence). V was cut by 4 bases and J by 0 bases, with 13 bases left in between. This CDR3 has 16 residues.

The sample holds a few counts of this clonotype. The chain carries TRBV10-3 and TRBJ1-1; TRBD1 aligns across 7 bases. Germline CDR1 and CDR2: ENHRY and SYGVKD. V was pared by 10 bases and J by 1 base, with 9 bases of the junction left unmatched. This CDR3 is 14 amino acids long. The CDR3: CATLQGLGNTEAFF. The CDR3 DNA reads as TGTGCCACCTTACAGGGGTTAGGGAACACTGAAGCTTTCTTT.

This clonotype was seen ten or more times. The chain carries TRBV20-1 and TRBJ2-3, with D hard to call. V lost 6 bases, J lost 2 bases, and 18 bases lay in between. The CDR3 covers 15 residues. Looked up from germline, CDR1 is DFQATT and CDR2 is SNEGSKA (reference sequence). The CDR3 sequence: CSAPLTKRHTDTQYF. The CDR3 coding sequence is TGCAGTGCCCCTCTCACCAAGCGACACACAGATACGCAGTATTTT.

In its sample, this clonotype was seen many times. CDR3 amino acids: CSARGGGPGNQPQHF. CDR3 DNA: TGCAGTGCTAGAGGTGGGGGCCCGGGCAATCAGCCCCAGCATTTT. V usage is TRBV20-1 and J usage is TRBJ1-5; D perhaps matches TRBD1 (6 bases). Germline CDR1 DFQATT, CDR2 SNEGSKA (reference sequence). The V and J ends lost 1 base and 2 bases respectively, with 12 bases between them. The CDR3 covers 15 residues.

This clonotype showed up just a few times. V and J are TRBV19 and TRBJ2-4, with D perhaps matching TRBD2 (6 bases). The CDR3 runs 15 residues. Per the germline V gene, CDR1 is LNHDA and CDR2 is SQIVND (reference sequence). V was pared by 3 bases and J by 0 bases, with 9 bases between. The CDR3 DNA reads as TGTGCCAGTAGTATCCCGGGACTAGCCAAAAACATTCAGTACTTC. This translates into CASSIPGLAKNIQYF.

V gene TRBV9 combines with J gene TRBJ1-3; 10 bases map to TRBD1. The CDR3 has 16 residues. CDR1 is SGDLS, CDR2 YYNGEE, per germline. V lost 2 bases and J lost 0; bases outside the gene matches: 2. The CDR3 loop is CASSVTGGASGNTIYF. In DNA form, the CDR3 reads TGTGCCAGCAGCGTGACAGGGGGCGCCTCTGGAAACACCATATATTTT. The variable domain in full, with the rest retrieved from reference TRBV9 and TRBJ1-3, is DSGVTQTPKHLITATGQRVTLRCSPRSGDLSVYWYQQSLDQGLQFLIQYYNGEERAKGNILERFSAQQFPDLHSELNLSSLELGDSALYFCASSVTGGASGNTIYFGEGSWLTVV.

This clonotype was found many times. The chain uses TRBV28 and TRBJ2-1; D not certain. V shed 4 bases and J shed 3 bases, with 4 bases lying between them. Germline V CDR1 and CDR2: MDHEN, SYDVKM. CDR3 size: 12 residues. The CDR3 nucleotides are TGTGCCAGCAGTTCAATCTACAATGAGCAGTTCTTC. Its protein product is CASSSIYNEQFF.

The chain links TRBV11-2 to TRBJ2-5; D perhaps matches TRBD2 (6 bases). CDR3 length: 15 amino acids. Germline lookup yields CDR1 SGHAT and CDR2 FQNNGV. The V gene lost 3 bases and the J gene lost 2 bases, with 13 bases spanning the gap. CDR3 residues: CASSFRGLEQETQYF. For the CDR3, the DNA is TGTGCCAGCAGCTTCCGGGGGTTAGAACAAGAGACCCAGTACTTC.

This clonotype was picked up a small number of times. This sequence joins TRBV19 and TRBJ2-1; 10 positions match TRBD2. The CDR3 contains 18 residues. Germline CDR1 LNHDA, CDR2 SQIVND (reference sequence). V was clipped by 3 bases and J by 1 base; unmatched bases: 9. CDR3: CASSITSGDFDSYNEQFF. The CDR3 nucleotides read TGTGCCAGTAGTATCACTAGCGGGGACTTCGATTCCTACAATGAGCAGTTCTTC.

This clonotype was observed at least ten times. The chain employs TRBV10-3 and TRBJ2-7; no clear D. V was clipped by 1 base and J by 6 bases, with 13 bases between them. Germline V gene sequence: CDR1 ENHRY, CDR2 SYGVKD. The CDR3 has 14 amino acids. This CDR3 is CAISELVPPAEQYF. CDR3 bases: TGTGCCATCAGTGAGTTGGTGCCCCCGGCCGAGCAGTACTTC.